The 3 T cell receptor beta chains below come from one sample, sequenced in a study of ipilimumab plus nivolumab after autologous stem cell transplantation. Sequenced by immunoSEQ multiplex PCR; TCRdb stores in-frame clones only, minus some. The sample carries more than 4,500 clones, about 80% recorded once. The input for sequencing was PBMCs, taken in a trial of ipilimumab plus nivolumab as post-transplant consolidation. These receptors were collected from a male donor with multiple myeloma.

V is TRBV28 and J is TRBJ2-1; D is undetermined. V lost 6 bases to trimming and J lost 7 bases, with 10 bases between them. This CDR3 comprises 12 residues. Germline lookup yields CDR1 MDHEN and CDR2 SYDVKM. The CDR3 DNA is TGTGCCAGCAGCCATAGGGCAAATGAGCAGTTCTTC. Its translation: CASSHRANEQFF.

This chain joins TRBV10-1 and TRBJ2-7; 7 nucleotides line up with TRBD2. CDR3 size: 13 residues. Germline CDR1 is WNHNN and CDR2 is SYGVQD (reference sequence). The trim removed 7 bases at V and 7 bases at J, leaving 10 bases unmatched. CDR3 amino acids: CASTLGEGWEQYF. CDR3 bases: TGCGCCAGCACCCTGGGGGAGGGCTGGGAGCAGTACTTC.

The genes are TRBV5-1 and TRBJ2-3; 8 bases agree with TRBD2. In germline, CDR1 is SGHRS, CDR2 YFSETQ. This CDR3 has 14 residues. V lost 3 bases, J lost 4 bases, and 4 bases stayed unmatched. For the CDR3, the DNA is TGCGCCAGCAGCTCGACGGGGGGGCCAGATACGCAGTATTTT. It is translated as CASSSTGGPDTQYF.